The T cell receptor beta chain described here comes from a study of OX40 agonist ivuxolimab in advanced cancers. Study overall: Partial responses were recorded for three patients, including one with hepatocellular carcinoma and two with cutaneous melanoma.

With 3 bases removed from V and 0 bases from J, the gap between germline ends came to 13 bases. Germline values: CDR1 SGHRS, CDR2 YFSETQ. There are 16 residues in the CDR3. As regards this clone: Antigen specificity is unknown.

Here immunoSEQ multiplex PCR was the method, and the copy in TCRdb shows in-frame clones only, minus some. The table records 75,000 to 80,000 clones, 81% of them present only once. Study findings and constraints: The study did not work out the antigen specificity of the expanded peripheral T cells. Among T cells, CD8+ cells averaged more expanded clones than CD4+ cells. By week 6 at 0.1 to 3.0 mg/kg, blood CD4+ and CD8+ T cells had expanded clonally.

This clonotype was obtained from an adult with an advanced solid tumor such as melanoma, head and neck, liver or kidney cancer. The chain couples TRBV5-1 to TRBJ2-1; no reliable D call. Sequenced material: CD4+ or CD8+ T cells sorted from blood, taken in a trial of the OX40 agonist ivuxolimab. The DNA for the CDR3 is TGCGCCAGCAGCTCCCGCCTGACACTCTCCTACAATGAGCAGTTCTTC. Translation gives CASSSRLTLSYNEQFF. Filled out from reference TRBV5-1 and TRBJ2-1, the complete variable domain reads KAGVTQTPRYLIKTRGQQVTLSCSPISGHRSVSWYQQTPGQGLQFLFEYFSETQRNKGNFPGRFSGRQFSNSRSEMNVSTLELGDSALYLCASSSRLTLSYNEQFFGPGTRLTVL.